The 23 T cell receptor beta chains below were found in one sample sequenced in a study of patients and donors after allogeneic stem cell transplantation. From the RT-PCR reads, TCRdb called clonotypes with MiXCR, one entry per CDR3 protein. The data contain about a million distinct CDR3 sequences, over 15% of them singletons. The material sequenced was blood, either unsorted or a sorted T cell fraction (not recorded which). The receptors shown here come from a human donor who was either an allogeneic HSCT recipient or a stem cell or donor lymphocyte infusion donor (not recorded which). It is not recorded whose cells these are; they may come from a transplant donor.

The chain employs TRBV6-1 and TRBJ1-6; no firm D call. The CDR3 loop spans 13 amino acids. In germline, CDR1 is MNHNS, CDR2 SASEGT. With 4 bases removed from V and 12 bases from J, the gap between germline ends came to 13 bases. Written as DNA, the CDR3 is TGTGCCAGCAGTGTAGAGGGAGGTTTACCCCTCCACTTT. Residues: CASSVEGGLPLHF.

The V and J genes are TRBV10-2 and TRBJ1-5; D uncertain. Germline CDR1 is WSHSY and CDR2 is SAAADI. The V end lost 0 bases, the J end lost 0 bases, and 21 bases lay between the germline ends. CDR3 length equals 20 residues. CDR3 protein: CASSESTPPLFLDSNQPQHF. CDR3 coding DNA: TGCGCCAGCAGTGAGTCGACTCCCCCCCTCTTCTTGGATAGCAATCAGCCCCAGCATTTT.

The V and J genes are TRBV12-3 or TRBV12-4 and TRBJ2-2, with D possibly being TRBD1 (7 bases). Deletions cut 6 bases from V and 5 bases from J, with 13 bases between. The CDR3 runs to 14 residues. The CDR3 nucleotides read TGTGCCAGCAGCTCCCAGGGGGGAACCGGGGAGCTGTTTTTT. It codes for CASSSQGGTGELFF.

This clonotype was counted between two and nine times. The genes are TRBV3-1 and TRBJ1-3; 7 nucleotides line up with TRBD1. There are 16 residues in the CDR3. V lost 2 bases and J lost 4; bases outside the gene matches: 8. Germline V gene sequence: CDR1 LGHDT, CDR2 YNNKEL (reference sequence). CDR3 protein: CASSQLLTGKGNTIYF. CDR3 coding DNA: TGTGCCAGCAGCCAATTACTGACAGGGAAAGGAAACACCATATATTTT.

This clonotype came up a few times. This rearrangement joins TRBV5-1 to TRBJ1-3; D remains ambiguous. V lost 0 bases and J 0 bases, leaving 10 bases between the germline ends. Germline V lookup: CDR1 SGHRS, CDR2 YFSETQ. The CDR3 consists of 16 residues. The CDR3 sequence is CASSLGPQHSGNTIYF. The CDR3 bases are TGCGCCAGCAGCTTGGGGCCCCAACACTCTGGAAACACCATATATTTT. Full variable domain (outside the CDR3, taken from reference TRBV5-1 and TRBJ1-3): KAGVTQTPRYLIKTRGQQVTLSCSPISGHRSVSWYQQTPGQGLQFLFEYFSETQRNKGNFPGRFSGRQFSNSRSEMNVSTLELGDSALYLCASSLGPQHSGNTIYFGEGSWLTVV.

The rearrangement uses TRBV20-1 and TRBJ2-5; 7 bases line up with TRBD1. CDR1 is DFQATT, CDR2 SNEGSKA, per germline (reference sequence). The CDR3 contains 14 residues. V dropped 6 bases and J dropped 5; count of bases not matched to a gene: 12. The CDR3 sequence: CSARRRGQPETQYF. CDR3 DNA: TGCAGTGCCCGACGCCGGGGACAGCCCGAGACCCAGTACTTC.

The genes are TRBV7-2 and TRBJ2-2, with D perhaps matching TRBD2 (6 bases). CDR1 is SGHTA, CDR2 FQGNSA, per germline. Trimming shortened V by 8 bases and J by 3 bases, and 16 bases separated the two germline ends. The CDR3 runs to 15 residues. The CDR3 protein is CASARRAADTGELFF. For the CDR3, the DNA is TGTGCCAGCGCAAGGAGGGCTGCTGACACCGGGGAGCTGTTTTTT.

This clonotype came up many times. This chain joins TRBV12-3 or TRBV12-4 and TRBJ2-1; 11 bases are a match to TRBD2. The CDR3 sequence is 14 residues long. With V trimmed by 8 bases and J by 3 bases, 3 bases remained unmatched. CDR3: CASGGTSGYNEQFF. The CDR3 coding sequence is TGTGCCAGCGGAGGGACTAGCGGCTACAATGAGCAGTTCTTC.

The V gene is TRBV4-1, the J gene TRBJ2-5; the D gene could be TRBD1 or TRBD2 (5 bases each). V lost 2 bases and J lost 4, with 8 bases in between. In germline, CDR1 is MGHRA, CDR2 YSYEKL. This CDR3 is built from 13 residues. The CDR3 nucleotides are TGCGCCAGCAGCCAACAGGGACCAGAGACCCAGTACTTC. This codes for CASSQQGPETQYF.

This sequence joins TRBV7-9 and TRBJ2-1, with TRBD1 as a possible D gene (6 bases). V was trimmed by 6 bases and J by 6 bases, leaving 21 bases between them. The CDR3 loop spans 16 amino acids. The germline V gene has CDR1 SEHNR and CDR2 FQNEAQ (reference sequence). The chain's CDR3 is CASSRDMGAGVNEQFF. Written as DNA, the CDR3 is TGTGCCAGCAGTCGTGACATGGGGGCGGGCGTCAATGAGCAGTTCTTC.

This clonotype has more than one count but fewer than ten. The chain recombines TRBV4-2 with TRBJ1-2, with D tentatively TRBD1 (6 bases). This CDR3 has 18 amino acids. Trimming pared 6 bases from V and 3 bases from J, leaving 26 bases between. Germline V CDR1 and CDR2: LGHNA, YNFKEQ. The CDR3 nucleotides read TGTGCCAGCAGACACGAGGGAACCGGGACACACCGGGACTATGGCTACACCTTC. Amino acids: CASRHEGTGTHRDYGYTF.

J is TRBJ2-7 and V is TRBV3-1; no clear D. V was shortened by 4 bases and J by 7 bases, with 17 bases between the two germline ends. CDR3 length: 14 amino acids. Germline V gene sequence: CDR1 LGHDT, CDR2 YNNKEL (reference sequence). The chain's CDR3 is CASSPTLQSKEQYF. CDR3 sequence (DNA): TGTGCCAGCAGCCCGACACTACAAAGCAAGGAGCAGTACTTC.

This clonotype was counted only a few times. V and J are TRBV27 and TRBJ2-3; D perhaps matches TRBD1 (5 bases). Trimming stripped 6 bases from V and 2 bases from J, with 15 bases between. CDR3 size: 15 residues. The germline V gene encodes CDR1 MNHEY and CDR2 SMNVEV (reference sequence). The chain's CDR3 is CASSYDSSHTDTQYF. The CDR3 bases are TGTGCCAGCAGCTACGACAGTAGCCACACAGATACGCAGTATTTT.

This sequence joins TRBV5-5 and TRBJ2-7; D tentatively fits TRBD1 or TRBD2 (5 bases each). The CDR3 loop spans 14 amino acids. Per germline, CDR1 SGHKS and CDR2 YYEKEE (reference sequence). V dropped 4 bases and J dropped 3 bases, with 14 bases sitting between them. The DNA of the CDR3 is TGTGCCAGCAGCGCCGTTGGGGGAATCTACGAGCAGTACTTC. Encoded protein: CASSAVGGIYEQYF. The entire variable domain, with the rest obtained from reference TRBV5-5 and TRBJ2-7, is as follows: DAGVTQSPTHLIKTRGQQVTLRCSPISGHKSVSWYQQVLGQGPQFIFQYYEKEERGRGNFPDRFSARQFPNYSSELNVNALLLGDSALYLCASSAVGGIYEQYFGPGTRLTVT.

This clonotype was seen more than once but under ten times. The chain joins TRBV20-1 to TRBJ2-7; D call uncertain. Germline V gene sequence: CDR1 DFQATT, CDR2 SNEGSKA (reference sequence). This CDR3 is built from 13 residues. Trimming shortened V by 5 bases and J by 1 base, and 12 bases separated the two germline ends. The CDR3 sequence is CSAVPGTSYEQYF. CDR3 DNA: TGCAGTGCTGTCCCAGGCACTTCCTACGAGCAGTACTTC.

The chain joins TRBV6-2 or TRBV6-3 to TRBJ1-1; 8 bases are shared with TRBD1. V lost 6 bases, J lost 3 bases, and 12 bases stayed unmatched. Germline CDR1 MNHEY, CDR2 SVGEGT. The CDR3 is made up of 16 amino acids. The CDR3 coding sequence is TGTGCCAGCAGACGGCAGGGGGCTCTGGGGGACACTGAAGCTTTCTTT. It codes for CASRRQGALGDTEAFF.

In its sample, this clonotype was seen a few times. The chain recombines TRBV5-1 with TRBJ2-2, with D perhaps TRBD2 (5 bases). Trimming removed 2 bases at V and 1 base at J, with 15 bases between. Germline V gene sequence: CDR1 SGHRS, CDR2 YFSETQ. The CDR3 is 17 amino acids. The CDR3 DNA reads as TGCGCCAGCAGCTTACGAATAGGAGGATTGAACACCGGGGAGCTGTTTTTT. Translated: CASSLRIGGLNTGELFF.

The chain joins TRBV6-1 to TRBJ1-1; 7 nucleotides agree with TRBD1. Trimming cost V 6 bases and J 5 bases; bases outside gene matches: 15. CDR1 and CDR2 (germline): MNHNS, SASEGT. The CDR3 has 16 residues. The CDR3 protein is CASRDPTGTRKTEAFF. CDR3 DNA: TGTGCCAGCAGGGACCCGACAGGGACAAGAAAAACTGAAGCTTTCTTT.

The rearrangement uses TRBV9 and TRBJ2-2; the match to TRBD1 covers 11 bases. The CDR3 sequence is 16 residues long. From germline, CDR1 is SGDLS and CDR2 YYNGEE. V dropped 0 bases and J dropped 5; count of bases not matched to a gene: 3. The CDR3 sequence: CASSVEGQGGTGELFF. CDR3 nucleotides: TGTGCCAGCAGCGTAGAGGGACAGGGGGGAACCGGGGAGCTGTTTTTT. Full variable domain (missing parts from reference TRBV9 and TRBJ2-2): DSGVTQTPKHLITATGQRVTLRCSPRSGDLSVYWYQQSLDQGLQFLIQYYNGEERAKGNILERFSAQQFPDLHSELNLSSLELGDSALYFCASSVEGQGGTGELFFGEGSRLTVL.

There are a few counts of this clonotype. DNA for the CDR3: TGTGCCAGCACCCCGGCTTCCCTCTACAATGAGCAGTTCTTC. Translating it yields CASTPASLYNEQFF. The chain is built from TRBV7-2 and TRBJ2-1; D remains ambiguous. Germline V gene data show CDR1 as SGHTA and CDR2 as FQGNSA. This CDR3 contains 14 residues. V was clipped by 7 bases and J by 3 bases, with 13 bases between them. Full variable domain (outside the CDR3, taken from reference TRBV7-2 and TRBJ2-1): GAGVSQSPSNKVTEKGKDVELRCDPISGHTALYWYRQSLGQGLEFLIYFQGNSAPDKSGLPSDRFSAERTGGSVSTLTIQRTQQEDSAVYLCASTPASLYNEQFFGPGTRLTVL.

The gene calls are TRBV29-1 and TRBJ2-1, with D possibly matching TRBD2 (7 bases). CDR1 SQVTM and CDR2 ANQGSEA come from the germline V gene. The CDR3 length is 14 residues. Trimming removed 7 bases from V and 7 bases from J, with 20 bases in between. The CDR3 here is CSGGGAGVGNEQFF. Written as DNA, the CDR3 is TGCAGCGGGGGGGGCGCAGGGGTGGGTAATGAGCAGTTCTTC.

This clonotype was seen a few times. CDR3 nucleotide sequence: TGTGCCAGCAGTTTTTCGGGGGCGCGGGGGGAGACCCAGTACTTC. Protein sequence: CASSFSGARGETQYF. The chain joins TRBV12-3 or TRBV12-4 to TRBJ2-5; perhaps TRBD2 as D (7 bases). V lost 3 bases and J 5 bases, leaving 16 bases between the germline ends. The CDR3 spans 15 residues.

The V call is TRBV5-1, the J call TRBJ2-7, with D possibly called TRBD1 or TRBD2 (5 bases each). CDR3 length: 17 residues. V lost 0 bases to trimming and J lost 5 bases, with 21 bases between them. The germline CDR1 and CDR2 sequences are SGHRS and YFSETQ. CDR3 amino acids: CASSLGGRSFSSDEQYF. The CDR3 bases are TGCGCCAGCAGCTTGGGGGGACGGTCCTTTTCTTCGGACGAGCAGTACTTC.